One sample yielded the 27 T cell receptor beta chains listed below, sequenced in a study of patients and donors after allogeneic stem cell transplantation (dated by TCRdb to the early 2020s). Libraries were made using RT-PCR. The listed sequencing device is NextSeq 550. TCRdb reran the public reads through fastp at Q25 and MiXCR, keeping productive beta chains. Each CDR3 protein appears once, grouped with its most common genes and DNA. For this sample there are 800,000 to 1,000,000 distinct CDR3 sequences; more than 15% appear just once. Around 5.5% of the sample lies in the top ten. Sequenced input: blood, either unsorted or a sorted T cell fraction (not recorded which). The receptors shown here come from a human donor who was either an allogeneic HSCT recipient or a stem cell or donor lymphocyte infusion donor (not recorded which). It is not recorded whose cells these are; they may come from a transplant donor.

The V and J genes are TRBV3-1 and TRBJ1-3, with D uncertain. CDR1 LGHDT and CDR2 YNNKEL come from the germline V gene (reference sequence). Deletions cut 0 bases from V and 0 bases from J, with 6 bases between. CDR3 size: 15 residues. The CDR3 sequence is CASSQEVFSGNTIYF. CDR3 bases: TGTGCCAGCAGCCAAGAAGTCTTCTCTGGAAACACCATATATTTT. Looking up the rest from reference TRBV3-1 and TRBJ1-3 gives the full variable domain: DTAVSQTPKYLVTQMGNDKSIKCEQNLGHDTMYWYKQDSKKFLKIMFSYNNKELIINETVPNRFSPKSPDKAHLNLHINSLELGDSAVYFCASSQEVFSGNTIYFGEGSWLTVV.

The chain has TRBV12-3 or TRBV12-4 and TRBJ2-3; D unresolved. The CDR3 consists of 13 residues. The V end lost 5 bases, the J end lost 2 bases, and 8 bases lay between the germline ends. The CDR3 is CASSPFPTDTQYF. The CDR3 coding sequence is TGTGCCAGCAGTCCCTTCCCCACAGATACGCAGTATTTT.

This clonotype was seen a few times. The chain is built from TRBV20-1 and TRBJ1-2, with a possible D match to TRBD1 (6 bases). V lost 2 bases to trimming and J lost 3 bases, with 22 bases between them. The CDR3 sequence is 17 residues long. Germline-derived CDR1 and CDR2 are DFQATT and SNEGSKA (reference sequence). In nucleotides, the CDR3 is TGCAGTGCTAGACCTCCCGGGGGGGCCCTAACTCACTATGGCTACACCTTC. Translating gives CSARPPGGALTHYGYTF.

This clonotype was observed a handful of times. The CDR3 nucleotides read TGTGCCAGCAGACCTACAGTGACAGGGAAGACTGAAGCTTTCTTT. Its protein product is CASRPTVTGKTEAFF. J is TRBJ1-1 and V is TRBV11-1, with 7 bases matching TRBD1. Germline CDR1 and CDR2: SGHAT and FQDESV (reference sequence). This CDR3 is 15 amino acids long. J gave up 5 bases and V 6 bases, and 12 bases lay outside the gene matches.

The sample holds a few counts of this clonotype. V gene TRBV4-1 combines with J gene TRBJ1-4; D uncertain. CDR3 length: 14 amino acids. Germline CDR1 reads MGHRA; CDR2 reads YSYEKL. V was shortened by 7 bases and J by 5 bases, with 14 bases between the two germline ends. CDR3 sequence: CASKDLTGNEKLFF. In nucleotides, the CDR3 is TGCGCCAGCAAGGACCTCACGGGGAATGAAAAACTGTTTTTT.

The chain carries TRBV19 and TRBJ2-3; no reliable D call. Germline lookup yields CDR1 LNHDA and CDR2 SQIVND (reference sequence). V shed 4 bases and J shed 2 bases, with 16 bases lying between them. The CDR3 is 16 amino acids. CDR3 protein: CASSSLSRVYTDTQYF. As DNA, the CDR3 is TGTGCCAGTAGTAGCCTATCAAGGGTCTACACAGATACGCAGTATTTT.

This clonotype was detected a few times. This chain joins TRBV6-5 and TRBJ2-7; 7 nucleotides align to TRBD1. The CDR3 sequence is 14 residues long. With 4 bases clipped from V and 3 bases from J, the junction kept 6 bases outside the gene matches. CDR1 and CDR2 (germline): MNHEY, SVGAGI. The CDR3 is CASSSRGQHYEQYF. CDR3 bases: TGTGCCAGCAGTTCACGGGGACAGCACTACGAGCAGTACTTC.

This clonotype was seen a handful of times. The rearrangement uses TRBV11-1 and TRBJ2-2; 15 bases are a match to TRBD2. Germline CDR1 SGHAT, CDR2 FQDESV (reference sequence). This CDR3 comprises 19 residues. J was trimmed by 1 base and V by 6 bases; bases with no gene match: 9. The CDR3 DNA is TGTGCCAGCAGAACCGCCGGGACTAGCGGGAGGAGGAACACCGGGGAGCTGTTTTTT. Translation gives CASRTAGTSGRRNTGELFF.

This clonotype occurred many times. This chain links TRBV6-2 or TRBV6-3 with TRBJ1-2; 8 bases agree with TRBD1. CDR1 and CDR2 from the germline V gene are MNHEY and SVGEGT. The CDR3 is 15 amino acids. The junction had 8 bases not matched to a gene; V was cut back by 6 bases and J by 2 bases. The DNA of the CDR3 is TGTGCCAGCAGACGCCCAGGGGGCGGAAACTATGGCTACACCTTC. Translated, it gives CASRRPGGGNYGYTF.

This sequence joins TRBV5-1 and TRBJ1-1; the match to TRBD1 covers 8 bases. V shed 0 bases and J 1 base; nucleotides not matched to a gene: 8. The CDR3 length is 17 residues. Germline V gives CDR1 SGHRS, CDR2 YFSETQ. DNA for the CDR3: TGCGCCAGCAGCTTGGTTTTCAGGGGGCGCGGGAACACTGAAGCTTTCTTT. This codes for CASSLVFRGRGNTEAFF.

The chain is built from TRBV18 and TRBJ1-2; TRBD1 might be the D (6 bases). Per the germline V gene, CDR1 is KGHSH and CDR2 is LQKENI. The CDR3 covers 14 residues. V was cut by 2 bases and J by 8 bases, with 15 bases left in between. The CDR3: CASSPARQAYGYTF. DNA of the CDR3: TGTGCCAGCTCACCAGCGAGACAGGCGTACGGCTACACCTTC.

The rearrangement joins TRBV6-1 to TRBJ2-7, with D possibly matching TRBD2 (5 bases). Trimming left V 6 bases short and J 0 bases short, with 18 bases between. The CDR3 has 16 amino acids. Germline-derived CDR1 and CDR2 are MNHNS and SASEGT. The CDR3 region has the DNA TGTGCCAGCAGCCCCCCCCGGAGGTCAATCTCCTACGAGCAGTACTTC. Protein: CASSPPRRSISYEQYF.

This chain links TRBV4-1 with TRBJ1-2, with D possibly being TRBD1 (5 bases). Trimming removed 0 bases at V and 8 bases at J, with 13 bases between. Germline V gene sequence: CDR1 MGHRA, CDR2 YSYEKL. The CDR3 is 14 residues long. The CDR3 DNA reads TGCGCCAGCAGCCAAGATCTTAAGGGGCTCGGCTACACCTTC. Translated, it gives CASSQDLKGLGYTF.

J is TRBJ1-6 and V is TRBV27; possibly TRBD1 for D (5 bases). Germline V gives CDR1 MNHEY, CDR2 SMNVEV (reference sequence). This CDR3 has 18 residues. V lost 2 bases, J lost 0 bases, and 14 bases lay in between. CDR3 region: CASSLEGDRSSYNSPLHF. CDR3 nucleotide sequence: TGTGCCAGCAGTTTAGAAGGGGATAGGAGCTCCTATAATTCACCCCTCCACTTT.

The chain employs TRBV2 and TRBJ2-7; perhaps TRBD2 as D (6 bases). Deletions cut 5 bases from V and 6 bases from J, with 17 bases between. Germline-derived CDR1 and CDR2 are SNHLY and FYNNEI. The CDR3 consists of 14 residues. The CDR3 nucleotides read TGTGCCAGCAGTCCAAGGGCCAACGGGGGCGAGCAGTACTTC. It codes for CASSPRANGGEQYF.

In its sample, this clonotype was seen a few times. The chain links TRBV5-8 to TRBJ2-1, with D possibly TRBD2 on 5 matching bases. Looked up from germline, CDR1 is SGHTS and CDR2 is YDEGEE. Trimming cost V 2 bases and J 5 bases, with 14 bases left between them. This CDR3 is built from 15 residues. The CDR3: CASSFRGLYNNEQFF. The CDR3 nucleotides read TGTGCCAGCAGCTTCCGGGGTCTCTACAACAATGAGCAGTTCTTC.

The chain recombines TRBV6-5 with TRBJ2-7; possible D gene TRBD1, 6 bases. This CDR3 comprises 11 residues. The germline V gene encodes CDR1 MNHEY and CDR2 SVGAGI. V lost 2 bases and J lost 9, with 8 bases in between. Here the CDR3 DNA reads TGTGCCAGCAGTTACGGGGGCAGGCAGTACTTC. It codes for CASSYGGRQYF.

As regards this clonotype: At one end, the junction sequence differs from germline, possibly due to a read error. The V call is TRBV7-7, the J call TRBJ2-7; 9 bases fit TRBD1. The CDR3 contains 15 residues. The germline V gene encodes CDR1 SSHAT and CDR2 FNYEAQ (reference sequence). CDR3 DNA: TGTGCTAGCAGCCGCGGGACAGGGATTAACTACGAGCAGTACTTC. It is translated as CASSRGTGINYEQYF.

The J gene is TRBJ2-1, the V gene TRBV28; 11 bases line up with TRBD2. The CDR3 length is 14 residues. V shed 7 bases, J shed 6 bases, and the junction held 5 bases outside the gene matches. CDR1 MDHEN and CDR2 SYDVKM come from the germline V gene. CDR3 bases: TGTGCCAGCATCGGTCTAGCGGGAGGCAATGAGCAGTTCTTC. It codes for CASIGLAGGNEQFF.

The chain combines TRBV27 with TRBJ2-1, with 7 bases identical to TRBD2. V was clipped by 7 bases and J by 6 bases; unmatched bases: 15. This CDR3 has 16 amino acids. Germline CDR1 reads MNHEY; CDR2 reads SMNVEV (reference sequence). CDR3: CASTFFYPTSRNEQFF. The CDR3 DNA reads TGTGCCAGCACTTTTTTTTATCCGACTAGCCGCAATGAGCAGTTCTTC.

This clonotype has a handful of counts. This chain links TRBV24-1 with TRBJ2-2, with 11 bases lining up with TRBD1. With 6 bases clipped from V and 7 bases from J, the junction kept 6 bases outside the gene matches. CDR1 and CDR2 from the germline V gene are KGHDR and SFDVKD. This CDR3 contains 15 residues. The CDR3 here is CATSRTGGAYGELFF. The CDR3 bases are TGTGCCACCAGTCGGACAGGGGGCGCGTACGGGGAGCTGTTTTTT.

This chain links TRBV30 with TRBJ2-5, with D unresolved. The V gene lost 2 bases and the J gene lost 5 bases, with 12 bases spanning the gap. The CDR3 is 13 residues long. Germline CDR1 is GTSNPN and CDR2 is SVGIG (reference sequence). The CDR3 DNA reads TGTGCCTGGAGTATGAGCGTTCGGGAGACCCAGTACTTC. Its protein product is CAWSMSVRETQYF. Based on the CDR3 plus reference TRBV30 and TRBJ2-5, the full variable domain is SQTIHQWPATLVQPVGSPLSLECTVEGTSNPNLYWYRQAAGRGLQLLFYSVGIGQISSEVPQNLSASRPQDRQFILSSKKLLLSDSGFYLCAWSMSVRETQYFGPGTRLLVL.

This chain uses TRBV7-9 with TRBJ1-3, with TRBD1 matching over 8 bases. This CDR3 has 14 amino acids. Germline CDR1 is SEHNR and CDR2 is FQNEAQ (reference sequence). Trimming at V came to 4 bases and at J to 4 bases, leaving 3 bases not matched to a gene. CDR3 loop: CASSSWTGGNTIYF. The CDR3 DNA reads TGTGCCAGCAGCTCCTGGACAGGGGGAAACACCATATATTTT.

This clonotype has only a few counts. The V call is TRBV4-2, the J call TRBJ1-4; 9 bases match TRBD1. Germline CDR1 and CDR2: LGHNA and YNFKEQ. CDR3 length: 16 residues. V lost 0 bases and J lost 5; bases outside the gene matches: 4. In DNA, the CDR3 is TGTGCCAGCAGCCAAGATAGGGGGACAGGGAATGAAAAACTGTTTTTT. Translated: CASSQDRGTGNEKLFF.

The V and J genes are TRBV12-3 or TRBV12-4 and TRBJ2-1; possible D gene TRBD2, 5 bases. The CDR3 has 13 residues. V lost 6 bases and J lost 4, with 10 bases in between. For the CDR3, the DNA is TGTGCCAGCAGCCCGACTAAATACAATGAGCAGTTCTTC. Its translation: CASSPTKYNEQFF.

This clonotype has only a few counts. CDR3 amino acids: CASSLLGTQGPLHF. Written as DNA, the CDR3 is TGTGCCAGCAGTTTACTAGGAACCCAAGGACCCCTCCACTTT. V usage is TRBV12-3 or TRBV12-4 and J usage is TRBJ1-6; no clear D gene. V shed 2 bases and J shed 12 bases, with 14 bases lying between them. The CDR3 spans 14 residues.

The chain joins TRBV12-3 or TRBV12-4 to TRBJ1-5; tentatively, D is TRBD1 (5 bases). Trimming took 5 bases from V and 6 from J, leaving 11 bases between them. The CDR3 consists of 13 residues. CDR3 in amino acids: CASSLQERQPQHF. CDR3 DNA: TGTGCCAGCAGTCTACAGGAGCGTCAGCCCCAGCATTTT.